What follows are 12 T cell receptor beta chains derived from one specimen sequenced in a study of T cell changes during pregnancy in multiple sclerosis. Assay used: immunoSEQ multiplex PCR; TCRdb lists only in-frame clones, some missing. The repertoire holds around 88,000 clones, with just over 90% as singletons. The sample consisted of peripheral blood, taken after pregnancy. These receptors originate from a female donor in good health, enrolled as a control in a pregnancy study.

The chain couples TRBV28 to TRBJ2-6, with D maybe TRBD2 (5 bases). Trimming stripped 6 bases from V and 4 bases from J, with 22 bases between. The CDR3 is 18 residues long. Germline loops: CDR1 MDHEN, CDR2 SYDVKM. CDR3 residues: CASSPGREPRRGANVLTF. The CDR3, as DNA: TGTGCCAGCAGCCCCGGCCGGGAACCGCGGCGGGGGGCCAACGTCCTGACTTTC.

The rearrangement joins TRBV27 to TRBJ2-7; tentative D call: TRBD2 (5 bases). Looked up from germline, CDR1 is MNHEY and CDR2 is SMNVEV (reference sequence). The CDR3 is made up of 14 amino acids. The V end was cut by 3 bases, the J end by 6 bases, with 15 bases between. CDR3 sequence: CASSLGGSWGEQYF. The CDR3, as DNA: TGTGCCAGCAGTTTGGGCGGGTCATGGGGCGAGCAGTACTTC.

This clone appeared a single time. V and J are TRBV7-2 and TRBJ2-3, with 9 bases fitting TRBD2. CDR3 length: 15 residues. J was trimmed by 4 bases and V by 3 bases; bases with no gene match: 5. Germline loops: CDR1 SGHTA, CDR2 FQGNSA. The CDR3 DNA is TGTGCCAGCAGCTTGAGAGCGGGGGGCCCAGATACGCAGTATTTT. Residues: CASSLRAGGPDTQYF. Looking up the rest from reference TRBV7-2 and TRBJ2-3 gives the full variable domain: GAGVSQSPSNKVTEKGKDVELRCDPISGHTALYWYRQSLGQGLEFLIYFQGNSAPDKSGLPSDRFSAERTGGSVSTLTIQRTQQEDSAVYLCASSLRAGGPDTQYFGPGTRLTVL.

V gene TRBV7-9 combines with J gene TRBJ1-1, with 7 bases lining up with TRBD1. The CDR3 has 16 amino acids. V shed 5 bases, J shed 4 bases, and the junction held 13 bases outside the gene matches. Germline V CDR1 and CDR2: SEHNR, FQNEAQ (reference sequence). Written as DNA, the CDR3 is TGTGCCAGCAGCCAGACGGTCGCAGGGGGAGGCACTGAAGCTTTCTTT. Residues: CASSQTVAGGGTEAFF.

V gene TRBV18 combines with J gene TRBJ2-5, with D tentatively TRBD1 (5 bases). Trimming removed 1 base from V and 5 bases from J, with 14 bases in between. From germline, CDR1 is KGHSH and CDR2 LQKENI. The CDR3 loop spans 15 amino acids. CDR3 sequence (DNA): TGTGCCAGCTCACCACTTTACTCGTCAGGGGAGACCCAGTACTTC. Translated: CASSPLYSSGETQYF.

The chain joins TRBV15 to TRBJ2-1; unclear D gene. Trimming stripped 0 bases from V and 4 bases from J, with 10 bases between. This CDR3 region has 15 residues. The V gene's germline CDR1 is LNHNV and CDR2 YYDKDF (reference sequence). The CDR3 region is CATSRDTAQYNEQFF. As DNA, the CDR3 is TGTGCCACCAGCAGAGATACGGCACAGTACAATGAGCAGTTCTTC.

This sequence joins TRBV6-6 and TRBJ2-1; 7 bases match TRBD2. Trimming at V came to 1 base and at J to 7 bases, leaving 4 bases not matched to a gene. The CDR3 runs to 14 residues. From germline, CDR1 is MNHNY and CDR2 SVGAGI (reference sequence). The CDR3 DNA is TGTGCCAGCAGTTACTGGGAGGGAGGAAATGAGCAGTTCTTC. This codes for CASSYWEGGNEQFF.

The V call is TRBV27, the J call TRBJ2-7; tentatively, D is TRBD1 (6 bases). The CDR3 extends over 15 amino acids. V lost 0 bases, J lost 3 bases, and 12 bases lay in between. Germline V gene lookup returns CDR1 MNHEY and CDR2 SMNVEV (reference sequence). This CDR3 is CASSLSTTGNYEQYF. CDR3 nucleotide sequence: TGTGCCAGCAGTTTATCAACCACAGGGAACTACGAGCAGTACTTC.

The V and J genes are TRBV15 and TRBJ2-7; TRBD1 agrees at 7 bases. V trimming: 9 bases; J trimming: 0 bases; junction bases outside the gene matches: 2. Germline CDR1 and CDR2: LNHNV and YYDKDF (reference sequence). The length of the CDR3 is 12 residues. CDR3: CATGDSSYEQYF. DNA of the CDR3: TGTGCCACGGGGGACAGCTCCTACGAGCAGTACTTC.

The sample holds a few counts of this clone. This chain joins TRBV5-4 and TRBJ2-7, with D possibly matching TRBD1 (5 bases). The V end was cut by 4 bases, the J end by 4 bases, with 18 bases between. CDR3 length: 15 amino acids. Germline V CDR1 and CDR2: SGHNT, YYREEE (reference sequence). The CDR3 DNA reads as TGTGCCAGCAGCCCTACAGGTGGCCAAGGTTACGAGCAGTACTTC. As protein: CASSPTGGQGYEQYF.

This clone was found once. The J gene is TRBJ1-2, the V gene TRBV10-1; D is possibly TRBD1 (5 bases). CDR3 size: 13 residues. V was trimmed by 9 bases and J by 3 bases, leaving 14 bases between them. The germline gives CDR1 WNHNN, CDR2 SYGVQD (reference sequence). The CDR3 DNA follows: TGCGCCAGTAGCCCTGACAGCCACTATGGCTACACCTTC. Translation gives CASSPDSHYGYTF.

The CDR3: CASSHGRGVAEAFF. As DNA, the CDR3 is TGTGCCAGCAGCCACGGCCGGGGGGTGGCTGAAGCTTTCTTT. The chain carries TRBV7-9 and TRBJ1-1; D is perhaps TRBD1 (5 bases). This CDR3 comprises 14 residues. In germline, CDR1 is SEHNR, CDR2 FQNEAQ (reference sequence). V was clipped by 5 bases and J by 6 bases, with 16 bases between them.